Presented here are 15 T cell receptor beta chains from one specimen sequenced in a study of chemoradiotherapy in HPV16-positive cancers. Sequenced by immunoSEQ multiplex PCR; TCRdb stores in-frame clones only, minus some. The data hold more than 1,500 clones, with around 84% observed a single time. This specimen consisted of tumor tissue, obtained from a patient who underwent chemoradiotherapy. The receptors here all came from a human donor with HPV-associated anogenital cancer.

To note about this clone: Other nucleotide sequences from this sample produce the same CDR3. The J gene is TRBJ2-7, the V gene TRBV5-1; possibly TRBD1 or TRBD2 for D (5 bases each). Germline V gives CDR1 SGHRS, CDR2 YFSETQ. This CDR3 is 14 amino acids long. V lost 0 bases and J 0 bases, leaving 7 bases between the germline ends. In nucleotides, the CDR3 is TGCGCCAGCAGCTTGGTTGGGGGCTCCTACGAGCAGTACTTC. It translates to CASSLVGGSYEQYF.

The chain carries TRBV10-3 and TRBJ2-5; 9 positions agree with TRBD2. CDR3 length: 16 amino acids. Germline CDR1 reads ENHRY; CDR2 reads SYGVKD. The trim removed 3 bases at V and 1 base at J, leaving 6 bases unmatched. The CDR3 coding sequence is TGTGCCATCAGTGATAAAGCGCGGGAGGGCCAAGAGACCCAGTACTTC. This sequence encodes CAISDKAREGQETQYF.

The chain employs TRBV19 and TRBJ1-2, with D possibly matching TRBD1 (5 bases). V lost 1 base and J 6 bases, leaving 9 bases between the germline ends. The germline V gene encodes CDR1 LNHDA and CDR2 SQIVND (reference sequence). The CDR3 is made up of 13 amino acids. The CDR3 spells CASSIAGINGYTF. The CDR3 nucleotides read TGTGCCAGTAGTATAGCAGGGATCAATGGCTACACCTTC. The full variable domain, in which reference TRBV19 and TRBJ1-2 provide the parts outside the CDR3, is DGGITQSPKYLFRKEGQNVTLSCEQNLNHDAMYWYRQDPGQGLRLIYYSQIVNDFQKGDIAEGYSVSREKKESFPLTVTSAQKNPTAFYLCASSIAGINGYTFGSGTRLTVV.

The rearrangement links TRBV7-9 to TRBJ2-5, with 10 bases fitting TRBD1. TRBJ2-7 explains the end of the DNA better; the J call may be wrong. CDR1 is SEHNR and CDR2 is FQNEAQ in the germline V gene (reference sequence). The CDR3 is made up of 15 amino acids. The CDR3 coding sequence is TGTGCCAGCAGCTTCGCTGACAGGGGGCTCTACGAGCAGTACTTC. Translation: CASSFADRGLYEQYF.

The chain uses TRBV7-9 and TRBJ1-3; 7 nucleotides line up with TRBD1. CDR3 size: 16 residues. CDR1 and CDR2 (germline): SEHNR, FQNEAQ (reference sequence). V gave up 5 bases and J gave up 3 bases; unmatched junction bases: 10. In DNA, the CDR3 is TGTGCCAGCAGCAAGCCGACAGGGCCGGGTGGAAACACCATATATTTT. Translation: CASSKPTGPGGNTIYF.

The chain combines TRBV10-3 with TRBJ1-3, with TRBD1 matching over 10 bases. This CDR3 has 14 residues. With V trimmed by 11 bases and J by 0 bases, 4 bases remained unmatched. CDR1 ENHRY and CDR2 SYGVKD come from the germline V gene. In DNA, the CDR3 is TGTGCCGCCAGGGACAGGGGCTCTGGAAACACCATATATTTT. Translated, it gives CAARDRGSGNTIYF.

The gene calls are TRBV6-6 and TRBJ2-5; 12 nucleotides match TRBD1. J gave up 5 bases and V 10 bases, and 5 bases lay outside the gene matches. Germline values: CDR1 MNHNY, CDR2 SVGAGI (reference sequence). The CDR3 contains 13 residues. CDR3 DNA: TGTGCCACCCTGGGGACAGGGGGCGAGACCCAGTACTTC. The encoded protein is CATLGTGGETQYF.

This clone was observed a single time. This chain uses TRBV15 with TRBJ2-7; a weak D match, TRBD2 (6 bases). Germline CDR1 is LNHNV and CDR2 is YYDKDF (reference sequence). The V and J ends lost 0 bases and 4 bases respectively, with 10 bases between them. This CDR3 contains 14 residues. The CDR3 region is CATSRDRRGYEQYF. CDR3 in DNA: TGTGCCACCAGCAGAGATCGGAGGGGATACGAGCAGTACTTC.

This chain links TRBV11-3 with TRBJ2-1; 10 bases are shared with TRBD2. Trimming at V came to 0 bases and at J to 10 bases, leaving 6 bases not matched to a gene. Germline V gives CDR1 SGHNT, CDR2 YENEEA. The CDR3 consists of 15 residues. The CDR3 region has the DNA TGTGCCAGCAGCTTAGATCCAGCGGGAGGGTCCGAGCAGTTCTTC. It is translated as CASSLDPAGGSEQFF.

The chain combines TRBV30 with TRBJ2-1, with unresolved D. V lost 7 bases and J lost 0, with 13 bases in between. Germline assignment: CDR1 GTSNPN and CDR2 SVGIG (reference sequence). The CDR3 length is 14 residues. The CDR3 is CASQRDSSYNEQFF. The CDR3 DNA follows: TGTGCCTCCCAGCGTGATAGCTCCTACAATGAGCAGTTCTTC.

This clone was found once. The rearrangement uses TRBV7-8 and TRBJ1-2; TRBD1 matches 8 bases. CDR3 length: 13 residues. The V gene's germline CDR1 is SGHVS and CDR2 FQNEAQ. V lost 3 bases to trimming and J lost 4 bases; unmatched junction nucleotides: 1. In DNA, the CDR3 is TGTGCCAGCAGCTTGACAGGGGCCTATGGCTACACCTTC. Translated, it gives CASSLTGAYGYTF.

This sequence joins TRBV7-2 and TRBJ2-3; the D call may be TRBD1 or TRBD2 (7 bases each). The CDR3 extends over 17 amino acids. CDR1 and CDR2 from the germline V gene are SGHTA and FQGNSA. V lost 1 base, J lost 5 bases, and 19 bases lay in between. CDR3 in DNA: TGTGCCAGCAGCTTAGTAGGGGGCACCTGGGGGGGAGATACGCAGTATTTT. The encoded protein is CASSLVGGTWGGDTQYF. The complete variable domain, with remaining parts taken from reference TRBV7-2 and TRBJ2-3, reads GAGVSQSPSNKVTEKGKDVELRCDPISGHTALYWYRQSLGQGLEFLIYFQGNSAPDKSGLPSDRFSAERTGGSVSTLTIQRTQQEDSAVYLCASSLVGGTWGGDTQYFGPGTRLTVL.

The rearrangement links TRBV19 to TRBJ1-5; D is unclear. Trimming left V 7 bases short and J 3 bases short, with 16 bases between. Germline values: CDR1 LNHDA, CDR2 SQIVND (reference sequence). The CDR3 contains 15 residues. The CDR3 loop is CASKLASAPNQPQHF. In DNA form, the CDR3 reads TGTGCCAGTAAGTTGGCTTCGGCACCCAATCAGCCCCAGCATTTT.

This chain joins TRBV7-3 and TRBJ2-3; D unclear. The CDR3 consists of 13 residues. Germline-derived CDR1 and CDR2 are SGHTA and FQGTGA. Trimming stripped 3 bases from V and 4 bases from J, with 8 bases between. Written as DNA, the CDR3 is TGTGCCAGCAGCTTGGTTGGGTCAGATACGCAGTATTTT. Its protein product is CASSLVGSDTQYF.

The sample holds one count of this clone. The V gene is TRBV14, the J gene TRBJ2-2, with D perhaps matching TRBD1 (5 bases). The germline V gene encodes CDR1 SGHDN and CDR2 FVKESK. Trimming took off 4 bases at V and 6 bases at J, with 12 bases between the two ends. The CDR3 consists of 14 residues. The CDR3 sequence: CASSPLGQAGELFF. CDR3 in DNA: TGTGCCAGCAGCCCTCTGGGGCAGGCCGGGGAGCTGTTTTTT.